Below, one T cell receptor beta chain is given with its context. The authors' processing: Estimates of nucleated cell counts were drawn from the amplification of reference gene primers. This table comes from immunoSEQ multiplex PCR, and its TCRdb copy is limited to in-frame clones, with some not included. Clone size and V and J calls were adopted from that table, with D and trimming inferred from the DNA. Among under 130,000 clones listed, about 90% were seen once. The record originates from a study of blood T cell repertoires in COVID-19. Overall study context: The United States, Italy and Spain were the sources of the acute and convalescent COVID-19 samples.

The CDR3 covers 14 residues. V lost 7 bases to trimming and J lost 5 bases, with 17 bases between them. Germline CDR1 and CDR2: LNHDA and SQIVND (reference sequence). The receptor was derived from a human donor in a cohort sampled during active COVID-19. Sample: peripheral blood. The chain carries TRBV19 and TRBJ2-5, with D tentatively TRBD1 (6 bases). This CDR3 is CASTPPGASETQYF. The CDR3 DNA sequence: TGTGCCAGTACCCCTCCAGGGGCCTCGGAGACCCAGTACTTC.